This T cell receptor beta chain was identified during a study of T cell changes during pregnancy in multiple sclerosis. The assay was immunoSEQ multiplex PCR, and TCRdb's table has in-frame clones only and misses some. The repertoire holds under 60,000 clones, around 93% seen once, with roughly 10% in the top ten. Germline V gene lookup returns CDR1 SQVTM and CDR2 ANQGSEA. The CDR3 runs 11 residues. The ends were cut back, 0 bases at V and 11 bases at J, with 10 bases in the middle. Sequenced here: CD8+ T cells from peripheral blood mononuclear cells, sampled after pregnancy. The chain links TRBV29-1 to TRBJ1-1, with D possibly being TRBD1 (5 bases). The sequence was collected from a female donor with multiple sclerosis, enrolled in a pregnancy study. CDR3 region: CSVEEWEGAFF. The DNA of the CDR3 is TGCAGCGTTGAAGAGTGGGAGGGGGCTTTCTTT.